One sample yielded the 12 T cell receptor beta chains listed below, sequenced in a study of vaccination and CD4 T cells after COVID-19. Their specific antigens are unknown. The treatment: approximately 9-day PBMC culture with coronavirus spike peptide pools or control peptides (ViraFEST assay). Sequence data for DNA of cultured CD4+ T cells were generated by the Oncomine TCR Beta short-read assay. MiXCR, applied by TCRdb to the PCR reads, yields one record per CDR3 protein. This table has around 20,000 distinct CDR3 sequences, roughly two fifths appearing once. This specimen consisted of CD4+ T cells from blood, cultured in vitro, obtained after SARS-CoV-2 vaccination. The source is a human donor who had recovered from COVID-19.

This chain uses TRBV12-3 or TRBV12-4 with TRBJ2-7, with 9 nucleotides matching TRBD2. This CDR3 spans 14 amino acids. With V trimmed by 6 bases and J by 0 bases, 3 bases remained unmatched. The CDR3 reads CASRQAGGSYEQYF. Here the CDR3 DNA reads TGTGCCAGCAGACAAGCGGGGGGCTCCTACGAGCAGTACTTC.

The chain uses TRBV7-2 and TRBJ1-1; 10 bases match TRBD1. J lost 4 bases, V lost 4 bases, and 6 bases had no gene match. CDR3 length: 15 amino acids. Germline values: CDR1 SGHTA, CDR2 FQGNSA. CDR3 in DNA: TGTGCCAGCAGCTGGGGACAGGGGACGGGCACTGAAGCTTTCTTT. Amino acids: CASSWGQGTGTEAFF.

The CDR3 loop reads CASSIYGGRRDQNTEAFF. CDR3 in DNA: TGTGCCAGTAGTATATATGGAGGGAGGAGGGACCAGAACACTGAAGCTTTCTTT. The V call is TRBV19, the J call TRBJ1-1; TRBD1 might be the D (5 bases). Trimming took 2 bases from V and 1 from J, leaving 20 bases between them. The CDR3 is 18 amino acids. The V gene's germline CDR1 is LNHDA and CDR2 SQIVND (reference sequence).

The chain has TRBV19 and TRBJ1-1; D gene unclear. V gave up 4 bases and J gave up 5 bases, with 17 bases separating them. CDR1 is LNHDA and CDR2 is SQIVND in the germline V gene (reference sequence). The CDR3 contains 15 residues. CDR3 sequence reads: CASSTPGLVGTEAFF. In nucleotides, the CDR3 is TGTGCCAGTAGTACACCGGGCCTGGTGGGAACTGAAGCTTTCTTT.

The chain recombines TRBV6-1 with TRBJ2-1; the match to TRBD2 covers 9 bases. The CDR3 extends over 15 amino acids. Germline V CDR1 and CDR2: MNHNS, SASEGT. After removal of 4 bases from V and 0 bases from J, the junction contained 1 base not matched to a gene. The CDR3 DNA sequence: TGTGCCAGCAGTGCTAGCGGGAACTCCTACAATGAGCAGTTCTTC. It encodes CASSASGNSYNEQFF.

This clonotype appeared a few times. The chain joins TRBV27 to TRBJ1-1; TRBD1 might be the D (5 bases). This CDR3 has 14 residues. Looked up from germline, CDR1 is MNHEY and CDR2 is SMNVEV (reference sequence). Trimming removed 5 bases from V and 5 bases from J, with 15 bases in between. The CDR3 here is CASSPRRGRTEAFF. The DNA of the CDR3 is TGTGCCAGCAGTCCAAGACGGGGACGGACTGAAGCTTTCTTT.

The genes are TRBV15 and TRBJ2-2; 7 bases agree with TRBD2. Germline V gene lookup returns CDR1 LNHNV and CDR2 YYDKDF (reference sequence). The length of the CDR3 is 14 residues. J was trimmed by 8 bases and V by 5 bases; bases with no gene match: 8. CDR3 sequence (DNA): TGTGCCACCAGCCCGACTAGCTCTCCTGGGGAGCTGTTTTTT. Its protein product is CATSPTSSPGELFF. Using reference TRBV15 and TRBJ2-2 for the parts outside the CDR3, the full variable domain is DAMVIQNPRYQVTQFGKPVTLSCSQTLNHNVMYWYQQKSSQAPKLLFHYYDKDFNNEADTPDNFQSRRPNTSFCFLDIRSPGLGDTAMYLCATSPTSSPGELFFGEGSRLTVL.

This chain links TRBV6-1 with TRBJ1-2, with 10 bases fitting TRBD1. CDR1 and CDR2 from the germline V gene are MNHNS and SASEGT. CDR3 size: 14 residues. Trimming at V came to 3 bases and at J to 8 bases, leaving 6 bases not matched to a gene. Here the CDR3 reads CASSERDRGAGYTF. In nucleotides, the CDR3 is TGTGCCAGCAGTGAGCGGGACAGGGGAGCGGGCTACACCTTC.

A few counts support this clonotype. The chain combines TRBV20-1 with TRBJ1-1; no reliable D call. V was cut by 7 bases and J by 1 base, with 16 bases left in between. The CDR3 is 14 residues long. From germline, CDR1 is DFQATT and CDR2 SNEGSKA (reference sequence). CDR3 sequence reads: CSVEAHDSNTEAFF. For the CDR3, the DNA is TGCAGTGTAGAGGCGCACGATTCGAACACTGAAGCTTTCTTT.

V and J are TRBV28 and TRBJ2-5, with D uncertain. CDR1 is MDHEN, CDR2 SYDVKM, per germline. Trimming took 2 bases from V and 5 from J, leaving 9 bases between them. The CDR3 has 13 amino acids. The CDR3 spells CASSLRHRETQYF. In DNA form, the CDR3 reads TGTGCCAGCAGTTTACGGCACCGGGAGACCCAGTACTTC.

This clonotype has a handful of counts. The chain's CDR3 is CASSLDRSSNQPQHF. CDR3 in DNA: TGTGCCAGCAGTTTGGACAGGTCTAGCAATCAGCCCCAGCATTTT. The chain uses TRBV12-3 or TRBV12-4 and TRBJ1-5; 7 bases agree with TRBD1. The CDR3 loop spans 15 amino acids. The J segment lost 0 bases and the V segment lost 3 bases, leaving 2 bases of the junction unmatched.

V and J are TRBV20-1 and TRBJ1-1; D call uncertain. The CDR3 has 15 residues. V lost 3 bases and J 1 base, leaving 15 bases between the germline ends. Germline-derived CDR1 and CDR2 are DFQATT and SNEGSKA (reference sequence). CDR3 bases: TGCAGTGCTAGGTCCCCCCCGTTGAGGAACACTGAAGCTTTCTTT. Amino acids: CSARSPPLRNTEAFF.